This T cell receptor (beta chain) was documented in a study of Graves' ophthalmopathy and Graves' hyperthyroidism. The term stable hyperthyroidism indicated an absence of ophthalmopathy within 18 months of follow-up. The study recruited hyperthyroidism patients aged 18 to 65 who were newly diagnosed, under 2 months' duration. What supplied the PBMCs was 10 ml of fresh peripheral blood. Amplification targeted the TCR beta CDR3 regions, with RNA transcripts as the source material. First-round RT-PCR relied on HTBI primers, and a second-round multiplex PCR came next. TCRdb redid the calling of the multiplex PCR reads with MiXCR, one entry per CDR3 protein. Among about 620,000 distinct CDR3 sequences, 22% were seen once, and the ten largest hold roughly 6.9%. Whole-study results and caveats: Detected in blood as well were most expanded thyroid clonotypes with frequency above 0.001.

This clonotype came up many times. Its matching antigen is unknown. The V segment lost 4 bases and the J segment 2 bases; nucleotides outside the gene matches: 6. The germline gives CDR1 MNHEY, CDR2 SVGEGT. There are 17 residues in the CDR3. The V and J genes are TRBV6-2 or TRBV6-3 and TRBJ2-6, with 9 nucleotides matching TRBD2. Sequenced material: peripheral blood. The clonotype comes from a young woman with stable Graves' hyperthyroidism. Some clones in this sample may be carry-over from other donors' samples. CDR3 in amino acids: CASSLVLAGTGANVLTF. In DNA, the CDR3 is TGTGCCAGCAGTTTAGTCCTAGCGGGAACTGGGGCCAACGTCCTGACTTTC.